Below are 18 T cell receptor beta chains sequenced from a single sample in a study of blood T cell repertoires in COVID-19. The data were produced by immunoSEQ multiplex PCR, yet TCRdb's version contains in-frame clones alone and is incomplete. The sample gives approximately 140,000 clones, 80% to 90% of which show up once; around 3.7% is in the top ten. The material sequenced was PBMCs or T cells enriched from blood (not recorded which). The source of these receptors is a woman aged 50 to 65 with acute COVID-19.

The J gene is TRBJ1-1, the V gene TRBV6-6; no definite D call. Germline loops: CDR1 MNHNY, CDR2 SVGAGI (reference sequence). Trimming took off 0 bases at V and 0 bases at J, with 5 bases between the two ends. This CDR3 contains 14 residues. The CDR3 region is CASSYSSVNTEAFF. CDR3 in DNA: TGTGCCAGCAGTTACTCCTCAGTGAACACTGAAGCTTTCTTT.

This clone was found a few times. The chain carries TRBV6-2 or TRBV6-3 and TRBJ1-1; D unclear. The length of the CDR3 is 15 residues. Deletions cut 5 bases from V and 3 bases from J, with 16 bases between. In germline, CDR1 is MNHEY, CDR2 SVGEGT. The CDR3 DNA is TGTGCCAGCAGTCGAGTGGTCCTCAAAGACACTGAAGCTTTCTTT. It encodes CASSRVVLKDTEAFF.

The chain is built from TRBV4-1 and TRBJ2-3; TRBD2 might be the D (5 bases). Deletions cut 0 bases from V and 0 bases from J, with 10 bases between. There are 16 residues in the CDR3. Germline assignment: CDR1 MGHRA and CDR2 YSYEKL. CDR3 in amino acids: CASSQEMAGSTDTQYF. CDR3 nucleotides: TGCGCCAGCAGCCAAGAGATGGCGGGCAGCACAGATACGCAGTATTTT.

The chain employs TRBV30 and TRBJ1-2, with 12 bases aligning to TRBD1. CDR3 size: 13 residues. The germline V gene encodes CDR1 GTSNPN and CDR2 SVGIG (reference sequence). The V segment lost 5 bases and the J segment 8 bases; nucleotides outside the gene matches: 6. Here the CDR3 DNA reads TGTGCCTGGGCCGGGACAGGGGGCAAAGGCTACACCTTC. Residues: CAWAGTGGKGYTF. Full variable domain (remainder filled in from reference TRBV30 and TRBJ1-2): SQTIHQWPATLVQPVGSPLSLECTVEGTSNPNLYWYRQAAGRGLQLLFYSVGIGQISSEVPQNLSASRPQDRQFILSSKKLLLSDSGFYLCAWAGTGGKGYTFGSGTRLTVV.

This clone is a singleton in its sample. The V and J genes are TRBV11-2 and TRBJ2-2; TRBD2 aligns across 8 bases. Trimming took 5 bases from V and 2 from J; bases not matched to a gene: 10. Germline V gene data show CDR1 as SGHAT and CDR2 as FQNNGV. This CDR3 is 17 amino acids long. The CDR3 is CASSQRGSGINTGELFF. The CDR3 DNA follows: TGTGCCAGCAGCCAAAGGGGTAGCGGGATTAACACCGGGGAGCTGTTTTTT.

This sequence joins TRBV30 and TRBJ1-2; tentatively, D is TRBD1 (6 bases). The CDR3 covers 13 residues. The germline V gene encodes CDR1 GTSNPN and CDR2 SVGIG (reference sequence). The V gene lost 2 bases and the J gene lost 4 bases, with 11 bases spanning the gap. CDR3 sequence: CAWSQGKGYGYTF. The CDR3 DNA is TGTGCCTGGAGTCAGGGGAAAGGCTATGGCTACACCTTC.

This chain's CDR3 is CASSQGPQVPSYEQYF. The CDR3 nucleotides read TGTGCCAGCAGCCAAGGACCCCAGGTTCCCTCCTACGAGCAGTACTTC. The chain recombines TRBV14 with TRBJ2-7; no firm D call. In germline, CDR1 is SGHDN, CDR2 FVKESK. The V end lost 1 base, the J end lost 0 bases, and 13 bases lay between the germline ends. The CDR3 extends over 16 amino acids.

This clone was seen more than once but under ten times. The rearrangement joins TRBV28 to TRBJ1-4; D is ambiguous. CDR3 length: 12 residues. Per germline, CDR1 MDHEN and CDR2 SYDVKM. Trimming removed 6 bases from V and 7 bases from J, with 9 bases in between. The DNA for the CDR3 is TGTGCCAGCAGGGGTTTAGCTGAAAAACTGTTTTTT. This sequence encodes CASRGLAEKLFF.

The CDR3 protein is CASSRSLAGVTGELFF. CDR3 bases: TGTGCCAGCAGCCGTAGTTTAGCGGGAGTAACCGGGGAGCTGTTTTTT. The genes are TRBV7-8 and TRBJ2-2; 9 bases fit TRBD2. This CDR3 has 16 residues. The V gene end was trimmed by 5 bases and the J gene end by 5 bases; junction bases not matched to a gene: 9. The germline V gene encodes CDR1 SGHVS and CDR2 FQNEAQ. Looking up the rest from reference TRBV7-8 and TRBJ2-2 gives the full variable domain: GAGVSQSPRYKVAKRGQDVALRCDPISGHVSLFWYQQALGQGPEFLTYFQNEAQLDKSGLPSDRFFAERPEGSVSTLKIQRTQQEDSAVYLCASSRSLAGVTGELFFGEGSRLTVL.

The chain joins TRBV19 to TRBJ1-2, with TRBD1 matching over 8 bases. This CDR3 is 14 amino acids long. Germline trimming cut 0 bases from V and 4 bases from J; bases unmatched to any gene: 1. The germline CDR1 and CDR2 sequences are LNHDA and SQIVND (reference sequence). In DNA form, the CDR3 reads TGTGCCAGTAGTATAGAACAGGGGGTCTATGGCTACACCTTC. Translated: CASSIEQGVYGYTF.

The CDR3 DNA follows: TGTGCCAGCAGACCTAGGACAGGATCGGATGATGGCTACACCTTC. This translates into CASRPRTGSDDGYTF. The chain combines TRBV6-6 with TRBJ1-2; TRBD1 aligns across 7 bases. V lost 6 bases to trimming and J lost 6 bases; unmatched junction nucleotides: 13. CDR1 MNHNY and CDR2 SVGAGI come from the germline V gene (reference sequence). The CDR3 spans 15 residues.

The V and J genes are TRBV9 and TRBJ2-1, with 7 positions matching TRBD2. J lost 4 bases, V lost 5 bases, and 6 bases had no gene match. Germline CDR1 and CDR2: SGDLS and YYNGEE. The CDR3 covers 14 residues. CDR3: CASSRASGYNEQFF. For the CDR3, the DNA is TGTGCCAGCAGTAGGGCTAGCGGTTACAATGAGCAGTTCTTC.

The chain recombines TRBV7-2 with TRBJ2-2; D perhaps matches TRBD2 (6 bases). The CDR3 contains 17 residues. V shed 5 bases and J shed 6 bases, with 22 bases lying between them. Germline V gives CDR1 SGHTA, CDR2 FQGNSA. The CDR3 loop is CASSAQLFVGGAGELFF. CDR3 coding DNA: TGTGCCAGCAGCGCGCAGTTATTCGTCGGGGGAGCCGGGGAGCTGTTTTTT.

This clone is deemed large. This chain connects TRBV4-3 to TRBJ2-6; D is possibly TRBD1 (5 bases). The CDR3 runs 18 residues. The germline gives CDR1 LGHNA, CDR2 YSLEER. Trimming cost V 0 bases and J 2 bases, with 14 bases left between them. This CDR3 is CASSQERQGGPGANVLTF. The CDR3 bases are TGCGCCAGCAGCCAAGAGAGGCAGGGCGGTCCTGGGGCCAACGTCCTGACTTTC.

This chain uses TRBV5-8 with TRBJ2-1, with 9 nucleotides matching TRBD2. The germline V gene has CDR1 SGHTS and CDR2 YDEGEE. With 0 bases clipped from V and 14 bases from J, the junction kept 12 bases outside the gene matches. The CDR3 is made up of 15 amino acids. The CDR3 sequence is CASSLVVAGATKEFF. The CDR3 nucleotides read TGTGCCAGCAGCTTGGTGGTAGCGGGAGCGACGAAGGAGTTCTTC.

With respect to this clone: The same CDR3 also results from other DNA sequences found in this sample. This sequence joins TRBV24-1 and TRBJ2-7; TRBD2 matches at 7 bases. The CDR3 loop spans 15 amino acids. The V and J ends lost 4 bases and 2 bases, in that order; junction bases with no gene match: 7. Germline lookup yields CDR1 KGHDR and CDR2 SFDVKD. CDR3 loop: CATSDPRTRTYEQYF. CDR3 bases: TGTGCCACCAGTGACCCCAGGACTAGGACCTACGAGCAGTACTTC.

The V and J genes are TRBV28 and TRBJ2-5; 8 bases are a match to TRBD1. V was clipped by 2 bases and J by 7 bases; unmatched bases: 12. The length of the CDR3 is 16 residues. Germline CDR1 and CDR2: MDHEN and SYDVKM. CDR3 in amino acids: CASSLDQGAYGRTQYF. In DNA, the CDR3 is TGTGCCAGCAGTTTAGATCAGGGGGCGTACGGGCGGACCCAGTACTTC. Drawing the rest from reference TRBV28 and TRBJ2-5, the complete variable domain is DVKVTQSSRYLVKRTGEKVFLECVQDMDHENMFWYRQDPGLGLRLIYFSYDVKMKEKGDIPEGYSVSREKKERFSLILESASTNQTSMYLCASSLDQGAYGRTQYFGPGTRLLVL.

This chain uses TRBV11-3 with TRBJ2-5, with 7 bases identical to TRBD2. The junction had 6 bases not matched to a gene; V was cut back by 1 base and J by 1 base. The CDR3 contains 16 residues. In germline, CDR1 is SGHNT, CDR2 YENEEA. The CDR3 DNA sequence: TGTGCCAGCAGCTTAGGTGCTAGCGGCCCCCAAGAGACCCAGTACTTC. Translating gives CASSLGASGPQETQYF.